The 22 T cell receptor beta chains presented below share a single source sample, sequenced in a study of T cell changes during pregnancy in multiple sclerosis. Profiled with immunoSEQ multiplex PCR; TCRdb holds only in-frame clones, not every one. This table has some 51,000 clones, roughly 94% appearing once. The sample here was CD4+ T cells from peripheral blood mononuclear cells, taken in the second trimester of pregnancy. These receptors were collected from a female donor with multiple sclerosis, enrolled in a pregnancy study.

The CDR3 DNA sequence: TGTGCCAGCAGCTTTCAATGGGGGGACACTGAAGCTTTCTTT. Translated, it gives CASSFQWGDTEAFF. The rearrangement links TRBV5-6 to TRBJ1-1; weak D call: TRBD1 (5 bases). The CDR3 is 14 residues long. In germline, CDR1 is SGHDT, CDR2 YYEEEE. Deletions cut 2 bases from V and 3 bases from J, with 11 bases between.

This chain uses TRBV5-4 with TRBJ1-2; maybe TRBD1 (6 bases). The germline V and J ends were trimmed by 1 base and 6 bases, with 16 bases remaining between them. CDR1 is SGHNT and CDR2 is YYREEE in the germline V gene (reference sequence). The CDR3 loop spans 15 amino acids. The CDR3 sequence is CASSLSTGRTNGYTF. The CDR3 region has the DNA TGTGCCAGCAGCTTGTCGACAGGACGCACCAATGGCTACACCTTC.

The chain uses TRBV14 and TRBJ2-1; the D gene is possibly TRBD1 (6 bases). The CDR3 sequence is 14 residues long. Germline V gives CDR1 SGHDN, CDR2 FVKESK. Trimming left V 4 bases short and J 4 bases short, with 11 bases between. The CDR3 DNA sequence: TGTGCCAGCAGCCCCCTAGGGGGTTACAATGAGCAGTTCTTC. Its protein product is CASSPLGGYNEQFF. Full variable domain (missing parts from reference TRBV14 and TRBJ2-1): EAGVTQFPSHSVIEKGQTVTLRCDPISGHDNLYWYRRVMGKEIKFLLHFVKESKQDESGMPNNRFLAERTGGTYSTLKVQPAELEDSGVYFCASSPLGGYNEQFFGPGTRLTVL.

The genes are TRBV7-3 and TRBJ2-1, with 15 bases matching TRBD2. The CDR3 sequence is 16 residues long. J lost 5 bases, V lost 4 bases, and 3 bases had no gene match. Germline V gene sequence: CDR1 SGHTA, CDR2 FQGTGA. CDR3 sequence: CASSWGLAGGNNEQFF. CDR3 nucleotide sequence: TGTGCCAGCAGCTGGGGACTAGCGGGGGGTAACAATGAGCAGTTCTTC.

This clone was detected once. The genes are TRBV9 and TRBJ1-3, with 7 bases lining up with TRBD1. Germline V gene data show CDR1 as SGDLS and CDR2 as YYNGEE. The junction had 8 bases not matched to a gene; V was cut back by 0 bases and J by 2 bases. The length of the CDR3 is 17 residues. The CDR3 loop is CASSVADRALPGNTIYF. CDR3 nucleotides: TGTGCCAGCAGCGTAGCCGACAGGGCCCTCCCTGGAAACACCATATATTTT. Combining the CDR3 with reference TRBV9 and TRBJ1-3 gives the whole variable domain DSGVTQTPKHLITATGQRVTLRCSPRSGDLSVYWYQQSLDQGLQFLIQYYNGEERAKGNILERFSAQQFPDLHSELNLSSLELGDSALYFCASSVADRALPGNTIYFGEGSWLTVV.

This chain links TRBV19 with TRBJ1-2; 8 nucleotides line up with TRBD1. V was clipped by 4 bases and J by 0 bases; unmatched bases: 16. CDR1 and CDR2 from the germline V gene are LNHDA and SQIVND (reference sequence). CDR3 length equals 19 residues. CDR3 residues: CASSTWKTGAGRSNYGYTF. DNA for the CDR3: TGTGCCAGTAGTACCTGGAAGACAGGGGCCGGGCGTTCTAACTATGGCTACACCTTC.

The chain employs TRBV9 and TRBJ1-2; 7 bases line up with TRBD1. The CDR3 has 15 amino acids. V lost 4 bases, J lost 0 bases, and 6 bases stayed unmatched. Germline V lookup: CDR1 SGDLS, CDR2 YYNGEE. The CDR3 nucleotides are TGTGCCAGCAGCCCGCGGGACAGACCTAACTATGGCTACACCTTC. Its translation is CASSPRDRPNYGYTF.

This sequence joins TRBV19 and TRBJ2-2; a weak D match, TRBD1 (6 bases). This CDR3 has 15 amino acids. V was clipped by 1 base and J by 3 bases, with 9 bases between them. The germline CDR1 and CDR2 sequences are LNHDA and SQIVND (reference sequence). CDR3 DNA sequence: TGTGCCAGTAGTATAGGAGAGGGGGACACCGGGGAGCTGTTTTTT. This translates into CASSIGEGDTGELFF.

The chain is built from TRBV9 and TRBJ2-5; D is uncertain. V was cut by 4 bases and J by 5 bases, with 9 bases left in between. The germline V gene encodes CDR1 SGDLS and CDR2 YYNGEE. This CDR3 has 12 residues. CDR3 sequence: CASSPSEETQYF. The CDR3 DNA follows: TGTGCCAGCAGCCCGTCGGAGGAGACCCAGTACTTC.

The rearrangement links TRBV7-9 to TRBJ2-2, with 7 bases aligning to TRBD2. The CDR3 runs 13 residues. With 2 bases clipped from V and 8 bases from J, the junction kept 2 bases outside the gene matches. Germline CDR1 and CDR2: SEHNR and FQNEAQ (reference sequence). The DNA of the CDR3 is TGTGCCAGCAGCTTACTAGCGGTGGGGGAGCTGTTTTTT. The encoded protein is CASSLLAVGELFF.

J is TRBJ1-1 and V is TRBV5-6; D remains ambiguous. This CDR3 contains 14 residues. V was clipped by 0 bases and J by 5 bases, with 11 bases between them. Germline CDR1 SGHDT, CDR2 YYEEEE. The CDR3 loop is CASSLAVGGTEAFF. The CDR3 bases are TGTGCCAGCAGCTTGGCGGTTGGAGGGACTGAAGCTTTCTTT.

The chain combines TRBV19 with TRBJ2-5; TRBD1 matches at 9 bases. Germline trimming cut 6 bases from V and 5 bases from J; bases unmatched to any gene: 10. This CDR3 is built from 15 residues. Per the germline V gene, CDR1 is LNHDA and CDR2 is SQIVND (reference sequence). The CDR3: CASSSTGGRVETQYF. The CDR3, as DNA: TGTGCCAGTAGCTCGACAGGGGGTAGAGTTGAGACCCAGTACTTC.

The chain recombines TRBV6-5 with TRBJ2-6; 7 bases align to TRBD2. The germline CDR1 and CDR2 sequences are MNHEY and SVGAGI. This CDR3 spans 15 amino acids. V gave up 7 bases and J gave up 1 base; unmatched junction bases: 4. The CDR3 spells CASNQGGSGANVLTF. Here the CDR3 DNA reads TGTGCCAGCAATCAGGGAGGGTCTGGGGCCAACGTCCTGACTTTC.

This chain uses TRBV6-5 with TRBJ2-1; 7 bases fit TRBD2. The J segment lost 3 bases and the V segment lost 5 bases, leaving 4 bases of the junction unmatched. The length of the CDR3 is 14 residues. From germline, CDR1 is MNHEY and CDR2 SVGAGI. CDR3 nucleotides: TGTGCCAGCAGTACCGGGGGGAACTACAATGAGCAGTTCTTC. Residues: CASSTGGNYNEQFF.

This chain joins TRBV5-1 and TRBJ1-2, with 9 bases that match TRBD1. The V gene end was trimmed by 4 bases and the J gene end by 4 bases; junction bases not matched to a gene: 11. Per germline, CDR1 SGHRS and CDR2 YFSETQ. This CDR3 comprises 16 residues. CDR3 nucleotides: TGCGCCAGCAGCCTGACCGGGACAGGGATCGTCTATGGCTACACCTTC. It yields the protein CASSLTGTGIVYGYTF.

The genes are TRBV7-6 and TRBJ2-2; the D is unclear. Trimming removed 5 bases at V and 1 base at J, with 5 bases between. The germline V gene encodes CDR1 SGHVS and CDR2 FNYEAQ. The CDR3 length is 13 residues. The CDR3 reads CASSPRNTGELFF. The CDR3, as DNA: TGTGCCAGCAGCCCTAGGAACACCGGGGAGCTGTTTTTT.

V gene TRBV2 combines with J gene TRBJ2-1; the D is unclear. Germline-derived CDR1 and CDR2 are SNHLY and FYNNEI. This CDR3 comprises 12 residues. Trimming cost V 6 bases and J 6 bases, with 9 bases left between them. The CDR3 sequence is CASRPQFNEQFF. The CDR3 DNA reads TGTGCCAGCAGACCACAGTTCAATGAGCAGTTCTTC.

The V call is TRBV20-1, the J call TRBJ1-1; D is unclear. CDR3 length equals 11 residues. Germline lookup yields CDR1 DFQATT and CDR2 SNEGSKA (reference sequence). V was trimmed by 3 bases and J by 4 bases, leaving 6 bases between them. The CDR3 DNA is TGCAGTGCTAGTATGGCCACTGAAGCTTTCTTT. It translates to CSASMATEAFF.

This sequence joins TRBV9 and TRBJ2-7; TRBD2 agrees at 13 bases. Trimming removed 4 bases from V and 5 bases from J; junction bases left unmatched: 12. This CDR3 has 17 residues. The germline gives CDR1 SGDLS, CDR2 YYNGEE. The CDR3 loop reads CASSLGLAGVPVDEQYF. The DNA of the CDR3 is TGTGCCAGCAGCCTCGGACTAGCGGGGGTCCCGGTCGACGAGCAGTACTTC.

CDR3 region: CASSYLLRDRGSPLHF. The CDR3, as DNA: TGTGCCAGCAGTTACCTTCTCCGGGACAGGGGTTCACCCCTCCACTTT. The chain uses TRBV6-6 and TRBJ1-6; 10 nucleotides line up with TRBD1. The CDR3 spans 16 residues. CDR1 is MNHNY and CDR2 is SVGAGI in the germline V gene (reference sequence). J was trimmed by 9 bases and V by 2 bases; bases with no gene match: 7.

The CDR3: CASSYTLQATNEKLFF. The CDR3 coding sequence is TGTGCCAGCAGTTACACGCTACAGGCAACTAATGAAAAACTGTTTTTT. This chain connects TRBV6-6 to TRBJ1-4; D is possibly TRBD1 (5 bases). CDR1 is MNHNY, CDR2 SVGAGI, per germline (reference sequence). With 2 bases removed from V and 0 bases from J, the gap between germline ends came to 10 bases. The CDR3 covers 16 residues.

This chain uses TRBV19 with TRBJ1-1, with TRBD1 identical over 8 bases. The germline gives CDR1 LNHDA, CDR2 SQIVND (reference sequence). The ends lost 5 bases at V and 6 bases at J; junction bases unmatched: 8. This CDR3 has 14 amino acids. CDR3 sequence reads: CASSGQGAFAEAFF. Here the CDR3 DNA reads TGTGCCAGTAGTGGTCAGGGGGCGTTCGCTGAAGCTTTCTTT.